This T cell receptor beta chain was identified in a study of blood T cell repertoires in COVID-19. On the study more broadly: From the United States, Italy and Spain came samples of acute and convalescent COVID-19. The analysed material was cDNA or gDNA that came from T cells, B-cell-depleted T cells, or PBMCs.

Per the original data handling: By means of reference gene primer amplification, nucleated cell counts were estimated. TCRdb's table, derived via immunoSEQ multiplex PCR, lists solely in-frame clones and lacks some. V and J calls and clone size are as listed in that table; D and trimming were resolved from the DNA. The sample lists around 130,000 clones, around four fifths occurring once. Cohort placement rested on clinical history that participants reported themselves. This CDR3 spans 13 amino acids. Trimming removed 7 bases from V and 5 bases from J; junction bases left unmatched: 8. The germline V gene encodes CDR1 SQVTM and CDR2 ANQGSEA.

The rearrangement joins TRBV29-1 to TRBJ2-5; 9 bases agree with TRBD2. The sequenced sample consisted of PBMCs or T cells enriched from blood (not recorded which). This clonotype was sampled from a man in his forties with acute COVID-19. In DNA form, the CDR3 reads TGCAGCGCCGTAGCGGGAGTAGATGAGACCCAGTACTTC. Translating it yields CSAVAGVDETQYF.